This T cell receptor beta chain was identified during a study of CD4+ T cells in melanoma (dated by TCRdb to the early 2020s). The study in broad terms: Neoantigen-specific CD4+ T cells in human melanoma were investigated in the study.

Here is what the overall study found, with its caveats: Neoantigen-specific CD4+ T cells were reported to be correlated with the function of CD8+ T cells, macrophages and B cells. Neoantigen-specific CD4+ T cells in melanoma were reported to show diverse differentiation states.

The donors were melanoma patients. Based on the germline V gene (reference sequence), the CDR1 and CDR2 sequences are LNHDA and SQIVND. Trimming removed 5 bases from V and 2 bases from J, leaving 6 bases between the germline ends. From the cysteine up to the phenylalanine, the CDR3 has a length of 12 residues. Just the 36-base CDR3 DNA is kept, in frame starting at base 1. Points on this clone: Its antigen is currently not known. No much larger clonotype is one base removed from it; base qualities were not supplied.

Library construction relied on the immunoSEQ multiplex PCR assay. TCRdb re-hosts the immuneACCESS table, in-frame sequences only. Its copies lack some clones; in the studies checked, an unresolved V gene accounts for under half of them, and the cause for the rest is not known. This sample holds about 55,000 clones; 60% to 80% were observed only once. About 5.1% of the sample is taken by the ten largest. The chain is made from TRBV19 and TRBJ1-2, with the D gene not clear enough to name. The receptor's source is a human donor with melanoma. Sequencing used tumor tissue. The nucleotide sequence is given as TGTGCCAGTAGTCCCCGAAACTATGGCTACACCTTC. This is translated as CASSPRNYGYTF.